A single sample is the source of the 12 T cell receptor beta chains below, sequenced in a study of T-cell reconstitution after alpha-beta-depleted transplantation in children. TCRbeta library preparation incorporated unique molecular identifiers. TCRdb processed the PCR reads anew with MiXCR; each CDR3 protein has one entry. The sample has about a million distinct CDR3 sequences; about 31% are singletons. This specimen was PBMCs, mostly from graft donor cells, taken 360 days after TCRalphabeta/CD19-depleted stem cell transplant. Receptor source: a boy less than two years old who had a stem cell transplant for SCID, so the T cells may come from the graft donor.

This clonotype was picked up a small number of times. The V and J genes are TRBV5-1 and TRBJ2-1, with D perhaps matching TRBD2 (5 bases). There are 14 residues in the CDR3. V lost 2 bases to trimming and J lost 6 bases, with 12 bases between them. Germline loops: CDR1 SGHRS, CDR2 YFSETQ. CDR3 in DNA: TGCGCCAGCAGCTTCCTAGGACTCCTCAATGAGCAGTTCTTC. This gives the protein CASSFLGLLNEQFF.

This clonotype was seen at least ten times. The CDR3 DNA follows: TGTGCCAGCAGCTCCTCCCCTTTCTTCCCTGAAGCTTTCTTT. It encodes CASSSSPFFPEAFF. This sequence joins TRBV7-8 and TRBJ1-1; unclear D gene. Deletions cut 4 bases from V and 6 bases from J, with 15 bases between. CDR3 length: 14 residues. In germline, CDR1 is SGHVS, CDR2 FQNEAQ.

The chain couples TRBV20-1 to TRBJ2-5; weak D call: TRBD1 (6 bases). The CDR3 runs 13 residues. V shed 8 bases and J shed 5 bases, with 18 bases lying between them. CDR1 and CDR2 (germline): DFQATT, SNEGSKA (reference sequence). The CDR3 bases are TGCAGTTATACGGGACATTATGTGGAGACCCAGTACTTC. Protein sequence: CSYTGHYVETQYF.

In this sample, this clonotype turned up many times. V gene TRBV4-1 combines with J gene TRBJ2-7; unclear D gene. The CDR3 consists of 13 residues. CDR1 and CDR2 (germline): MGHRA, YSYEKL. The ends were cut back, 1 base at V and 1 base at J, with 5 bases in the middle. CDR3 sequence: CASSQGPSYEQYF. In DNA, the CDR3 is TGCGCCAGCAGCCAAGGGCCGTCCTACGAGCAGTACTTC.

The chain carries TRBV12-3 or TRBV12-4 and TRBJ2-3; 7 bases match TRBD1. J gave up 3 bases and V 5 bases, and 5 bases lay outside the gene matches. The CDR3 sequence is 14 residues long. CDR3 amino acids: CASSHSGGTDTQYF. In nucleotides, the CDR3 is TGTGCCAGCAGTCATTCAGGGGGAACAGATACGCAGTATTTT.

The CDR3 loop reads CASSLLIQETQYF. The CDR3 DNA reads TGTGCCAGCAGCTTGTTAATCCAAGAGACCCAGTACTTC. This sequence joins TRBV7-8 and TRBJ2-5, with D hard to call. The germline V gene has CDR1 SGHVS and CDR2 FQNEAQ. Trimming took off 3 bases at V and 1 base at J, with 6 bases between the two ends. There are 13 residues in the CDR3. Full variable domain (rest looked up from reference TRBV7-8 and TRBJ2-5): GAGVSQSPRYKVAKRGQDVALRCDPISGHVSLFWYQQALGQGPEFLTYFQNEAQLDKSGLPSDRFFAERPEGSVSTLKIQRTQQEDSAVYLCASSLLIQETQYFGPGTRLLVL.

The V gene is TRBV6-1, the J gene TRBJ1-1; D unclear. Germline assignment: CDR1 MNHNS and CDR2 SASEGT. V gave up 8 bases and J gave up 4 bases, with 14 bases separating them. CDR3 length: 13 residues. The CDR3 nucleotides read TGTGCCAGCTTAGGAGACGGCCCCACTGAAGCTTTCTTT. Its translation is CASLGDGPTEAFF.

This clonotype was seen more than once but under ten times. The V call is TRBV6-1, the J call TRBJ1-2, with D unclear. Trimming cost V 6 bases and J 4 bases, with 21 bases left between them. The CDR3 is 16 residues long. CDR1 is MNHNS and CDR2 is SASEGT in the germline V gene. The CDR3 DNA sequence: TGTGCCAGCAGCCCGAATTTGGTCCGGTCCGGCTATGGCTACACCTTC. This gives the protein CASSPNLVRSGYGYTF.

CDR3 DNA: TGTGCCAGCAGTATCCCCGGGACAGGGACGACTGAAGCTTTCTTT. Residues: CASSIPGTGTTEAFF. The rearrangement joins TRBV12-3 or TRBV12-4 to TRBJ1-1; 9 nucleotides match TRBD1. The J segment lost 5 bases and the V segment lost 5 bases, leaving 9 bases of the junction unmatched. The CDR3 contains 15 residues.

Only a few counts were recorded for this clonotype. The chain is built from TRBV5-6 and TRBJ1-1; TRBD1 matches at 9 bases. This CDR3 has 17 residues. Germline V gene data show CDR1 as SGHDT and CDR2 as YYEEEE. V trimming: 4 bases; J trimming: 5 bases; junction bases outside the gene matches: 15. CDR3 sequence (DNA): TGTGCCAGCAGCCCCAGGACAGGGGCACTATTCGGGACTGAAGCTTTCTTT. It is translated as CASSPRTGALFGTEAFF.

This clonotype was seen more than once but under ten times. Written as DNA, the CDR3 is TGTGCCAGCAGCCAGGAGGGGACTAGCGGGGGCTCTAGCACAGATACGCAGTATTTT. The encoded protein is CASSQEGTSGGSSTDTQYF. The V gene is TRBV4-2, the J gene TRBJ2-3, with 14 bases aligning to TRBD2. CDR1 LGHNA and CDR2 YNFKEQ come from the germline V gene. The CDR3 is made up of 19 amino acids. The V gene end was trimmed by 3 bases and the J gene end by 0 bases; junction bases not matched to a gene: 8.

The chain combines TRBV10-2 with TRBJ1-1, with 7 bases lining up with TRBD1. CDR3 size: 13 residues. Germline CDR1 reads WSHSY; CDR2 reads SAAADI. Trimming removed 6 bases from V and 1 base from J; junction bases left unmatched: 2. The DNA of the CDR3 is TGCGCCAGCAGGGACAGGTCGAACACTGAAGCTTTCTTT. Its protein is CASRDRSNTEAFF.